These 18 T cell receptor beta chains originate from one sample sequenced in a study of OX40 agonist ivuxolimab in advanced cancers. Data came from immunoSEQ multiplex PCR; TCRdb stores just in-frame clones and leaves some out. This table has approximately 100,000 clones, 70% to 90% appearing once. Sequenced here: CD4+ or CD8+ T cells sorted from blood, sampled in a trial of the OX40 agonist ivuxolimab. Source of these receptors: an adult with an advanced solid tumor such as melanoma, head and neck, liver or kidney cancer.

The chain uses TRBV9 and TRBJ2-3; TRBD2 might be the D (6 bases). V shed 4 bases and J shed 1 base, with 13 bases lying between them. The CDR3 consists of 15 residues. The V gene's germline CDR1 is SGDLS and CDR2 YYNGEE. The CDR3 here is CASSPRLVRTDTQYF. The DNA for the CDR3 is TGTGCCAGCAGCCCCAGACTAGTGCGCACAGATACGCAGTATTTT.

The chain links TRBV6-1 to TRBJ1-6, with 9 bases aligning to TRBD1. The CDR3 totals 14 residues. J gave up 7 bases and V 4 bases, and 2 bases lay outside the gene matches. Germline-derived CDR1 and CDR2 are MNHNS and SASEGT. DNA for the CDR3: TGTGCCAGCAGTGGGGACAGGGTAAATTCACCCCTCCACTTT. As protein: CASSGDRVNSPLHF.

This clone was seen once. The CDR3 spells CASTPYPEDTEAFF. The CDR3 coding sequence is TGTGCCAGCACCCCTTATCCCGAGGACACTGAAGCTTTCTTT. The chain carries TRBV28 and TRBJ1-1; unclear D gene. The CDR3 length is 14 residues. Trimming cost V 7 bases and J 3 bases, with 15 bases left between them. Germline V gene lookup returns CDR1 MDHEN and CDR2 SYDVKM.

This chain links TRBV29-1 with TRBJ2-7; D is uncertain. The CDR3 extends over 12 amino acids. In germline, CDR1 is SQVTM, CDR2 ANQGSEA. Trimming removed 1 base at V and 0 bases at J, with 4 bases between. The CDR3 sequence is CSVEGLSYEQYF. CDR3 coding DNA: TGCAGCGTTGAAGGCCTCTCCTACGAGCAGTACTTC.

V gene TRBV5-1 combines with J gene TRBJ2-3; 14 bases agree with TRBD2. Trimming took 0 bases from V and 5 from J; bases not matched to a gene: 2. CDR1 and CDR2 (germline): SGHRS, YFSETQ. There are 16 residues in the CDR3. The CDR3 coding sequence is TGCGCCAGCAGCTTGGAAGGGACTAGCGGGGGAGATACGCAGTATTTT. It yields the protein CASSLEGTSGGDTQYF.

The chain combines TRBV2 with TRBJ2-1; D ambiguous. Trimming took off 3 bases at V and 1 base at J, with 10 bases between the two ends. The CDR3 spans 15 residues. Germline CDR1 reads SNHLY; CDR2 reads FYNNEI. CDR3 region: CASSEIVLSYNEQFF. The CDR3 nucleotides read TGTGCCAGCAGTGAGATAGTTCTATCCTACAATGAGCAGTTCTTC.

This clone was picked up a small number of times. The genes are TRBV2 and TRBJ1-5; 8 bases align to TRBD1. V was pared by 5 bases and J by 1 base, with 10 bases of the junction left unmatched. Germline V lookup: CDR1 SNHLY, CDR2 FYNNEI. This CDR3 has 17 amino acids. Here the CDR3 DNA reads TGTGCCAGCAGTTATCGTCAGGGGGCAAGGAGCAATCAGCCCCAGCATTTT. This codes for CASSYRQGARSNQPQHF. Using reference TRBV2 and TRBJ1-5 for the parts outside the CDR3, the full variable domain is EPEVTQTPSHQVTQMGQEVILRCVPISNHLYFYWYRQILGQKVEFLVSFYNNEISEKSEIFDDQFSVERPDGSNFTLKIRSTKLEDSAMYFCASSYRQGARSNQPQHFGDGTRLSIL.

A few counts support this clone. V gene TRBV2 combines with J gene TRBJ1-1; D gene uncertain. The germline V and J ends were trimmed by 8 bases and 11 bases, with 6 bases remaining between them. CDR3 length: 8 amino acids. Germline loops: CDR1 SNHLY, CDR2 FYNNEI. CDR3 loop: CASDGAFF. The CDR3 nucleotides read TGTGCCAGCGACGGGGCTTTCTTT.

As to this clone: This sample also contains other DNA sequences that code for the same CDR3. This rearrangement joins TRBV7-6 to TRBJ1-5, with D maybe TRBD1 (6 bases). The length of the CDR3 is 15 residues. Germline lookup yields CDR1 SGHVS and CDR2 FNYEAQ. The V gene lost 2 bases and the J gene lost 7 bases, with 15 bases spanning the gap. The CDR3 DNA follows: TGTGCCAGCAGCTTATATCAGGGGCGCTCCCAGCCCCAGCATTTT. This sequence encodes CASSLYQGRSQPQHF.

The chain employs TRBV27 and TRBJ2-1, with D tentatively TRBD1 (6 bases). Germline CDR1 is MNHEY and CDR2 is SMNVEV (reference sequence). V dropped 6 bases and J dropped 3 bases, with 9 bases sitting between them. The CDR3 spans 13 residues. The CDR3 DNA is TGTGCCAGCAGGGAGACAGGCTACAATGAGCAGTTCTTC. Amino acids: CASRETGYNEQFF.

The CDR3 loop is CASSLTPRRQSYGYTF. CDR3 DNA: TGTGCCAGCAGCTTGACGCCCCGCCGACAGTCCTATGGCTACACCTTC. The rearrangement uses TRBV7-8 and TRBJ1-2; TRBD1 is a possible D gene (5 bases). The germline CDR1 and CDR2 sequences are SGHVS and FQNEAQ. The germline V and J ends were trimmed by 3 bases and 4 bases, with 18 bases remaining between them. The CDR3 is made up of 16 amino acids.

This clone was observed once. The V gene is TRBV2, the J gene TRBJ2-7, with TRBD2 matching 11 bases. The ends lost 8 bases at V and 5 bases at J; junction bases unmatched: 11. Germline-derived CDR1 and CDR2 are SNHLY and FYNNEI. CDR3 size: 15 residues. CDR3 DNA sequence: TGTGCCAGCGTATTTTCTAGCGGGGGGACGAACGAGCAGTACTTC. It is translated as CASVFSSGGTNEQYF. The whole variable domain, filled in from reference TRBV2 and TRBJ2-7, reads EPEVTQTPSHQVTQMGQEVILRCVPISNHLYFYWYRQILGQKVEFLVSFYNNEISEKSEIFDDQFSVERPDGSNFTLKIRSTKLEDSAMYFCASVFSSGGTNEQYFGPGTRLTVT.

V is TRBV5-6 and J is TRBJ1-3; D unclear. The CDR3 has 14 residues. Germline lookup yields CDR1 SGHDT and CDR2 YYEEEE. V was pared by 4 bases and J by 4 bases, with 12 bases between. CDR3 residues: CASSLPGSGNTIYF. The CDR3 nucleotides are TGTGCCAGCAGCCTCCCGGGGAGCGGAAACACCATATATTTT.

The rearrangement uses TRBV6-6 and TRBJ2-1; 8 bases are shared with TRBD1. Germline CDR1 reads MNHNY; CDR2 reads SVGAGI (reference sequence). J gave up 3 bases and V 2 bases, and 3 bases lay outside the gene matches. The CDR3 is 15 residues long. In nucleotides, the CDR3 is TGTGCCAGCAGTTACGGACAGGGCCTCTACAATGAGCAGTTCTTC. Translating gives CASSYGQGLYNEQFF.

V is TRBV4-3 and J is TRBJ2-3, with TRBD2 identical over 8 bases. This CDR3 region has 17 residues. In germline, CDR1 is LGHNA, CDR2 YSLEER. The V and J ends lost 0 bases and 0 bases, in that order; junction bases with no gene match: 5. DNA for the CDR3: TGCGCCAGCAGCCAAGAATTAGCGGGGCTCAGCACAGATACGCAGTATTTT. This codes for CASSQELAGLSTDTQYF.

This sequence joins TRBV11-2 and TRBJ2-4; a possible D gene is TRBD1 (6 bases). The germline CDR1 and CDR2 sequences are SGHAT and FQNNGV. The CDR3 is made up of 15 amino acids. Between the trimmed V and J ends, which lost 4 bases and 1 base, there was a span of 11 bases. Here the CDR3 reads CASSSRQEAKNIQYF. CDR3 sequence (DNA): TGTGCCAGCAGCTCCAGACAGGAGGCCAAAAACATTCAGTACTTC.

The V call is TRBV11-2, the J call TRBJ1-4; D is undetermined. Trimming shortened V by 3 bases and J by 8 bases, and 16 bases separated the two germline ends. Germline V lookup: CDR1 SGHAT, CDR2 FQNNGV. This CDR3 region has 15 residues. CDR3 sequence (DNA): TGTGCCAGCAGCTTCGGATCTCCAAAAGGAGAAAAACTGTTTTTT. Its protein is CASSFGSPKGEKLFF.

The chain combines TRBV7-2 with TRBJ2-3; a possible D gene is TRBD1 (7 bases). The CDR3 extends over 16 amino acids. Per germline, CDR1 SGHTA and CDR2 FQGNSA. Trimming pared 4 bases from V and 1 base from J, leaving 15 bases between. CDR3 sequence: CASSSQGGSGTDTQYF. As DNA, the CDR3 is TGTGCCAGCAGCTCGCAGGGGGGCTCGGGCACAGATACGCAGTATTTT. Using reference TRBV7-2 and TRBJ2-3 for the parts outside the CDR3, the full variable domain is GAGVSQSPSNKVTEKGKDVELRCDPISGHTALYWYRQSLGQGLEFLIYFQGNSAPDKSGLPSDRFSAERTGGSVSTLTIQRTQQEDSAVYLCASSSQGGSGTDTQYFGPGTRLTVL.